Presented here are 22 T cell receptor beta chains from one specimen sequenced in a study of Ad26.COV2.S vaccination and SARS-CoV-2 variants. As for treatment: over 15 received Ad26.COV2.S at low or high dose, single or two shots; roughly 5 received placebo; per-sample allocation not given. Vaccine and placebo recipients were sampled on day 63 after the first injection. Repertoires were generated with immunoSEQ multiplex PCR, while TCRdb's copy carries only in-frame clones and drops some. The top ten hold roughly 6% of the sample, which has roughly 350,000 clones, roughly nine tenths seen once. The sequences come from peripheral blood, collected in a trial of Ad26.COV2.S vaccine versus placebo. The source is a person between 18 and 65 years old who received the Ad26.COV2.S COVID-19 vaccine or a placebo.

The CDR3 nucleotides are TGCGCCAGCAGCTTGGCCCCCGCGACCCAAGAGACCCAGTACTTC. Amino acids: CASSLAPATQETQYF. The chain joins TRBV5-1 to TRBJ2-5; D call uncertain. This CDR3 is 15 amino acids long. Germline CDR1 and CDR2: SGHRS and YFSETQ. Between the trimmed V and J ends, which lost 0 bases and 1 base, there was a span of 10 bases.

This rearrangement joins TRBV7-2 to TRBJ1-4; D perhaps matches TRBD1 (5 bases). Germline lookup yields CDR1 SGHTA and CDR2 FQGNSA. The V end lost 5 bases, the J end lost 0 bases, and 13 bases lay between the germline ends. The CDR3 totals 16 residues. CDR3: CASSLEGLPTNEKLFF. The CDR3 nucleotides read TGTGCCAGCAGCCTCGAGGGGTTACCAACTAATGAAAAACTGTTTTTT.

The CDR3 region is CASSRARATQTGAFF. DNA of the CDR3: TGTGCCAGCAGCCGTGCCCGGGCGACCCAGACAGGGGCTTTCTTT. The chain carries TRBV7-9 and TRBJ1-1; 7 bases are shared with TRBD1. V shed 5 bases and J 11 bases; nucleotides not matched to a gene: 17. This CDR3 is 15 amino acids long. Per germline, CDR1 SEHNR and CDR2 FQNEAQ (reference sequence).

Here the CDR3 reads CASSYRPGQDYEQYF. The CDR3 DNA sequence: TGTGCCAGCAGCTACCGACCGGGACAGGACTACGAGCAGTACTTC. The chain couples TRBV9 to TRBJ2-7; TRBD1 agrees at 8 bases. The CDR3 has 15 amino acids. Trimming took 4 bases from V and 3 from J; bases not matched to a gene: 9. The germline V gene encodes CDR1 SGDLS and CDR2 YYNGEE.

This clone was picked up one time. The chain is built from TRBV6-1 and TRBJ2-7, with 9 bases fitting TRBD1. Trimming cost V 1 base and J 3 bases; bases outside gene matches: 4. Germline CDR1 is MNHNS and CDR2 is SASEGT. The CDR3 sequence is 15 residues long. The CDR3 bases are TGTGCCAGCAGTGAAGGCGGGACAGGGTACTACGAGCAGTACTTC. Protein product: CASSEGGTGYYEQYF.

The genes are TRBV6-5 and TRBJ2-7; 10 nucleotides match TRBD2. Looked up from germline, CDR1 is MNHEY and CDR2 is SVGAGI. V shed 6 bases and J 4 bases; nucleotides not matched to a gene: 9. The CDR3 length is 15 residues. The CDR3 region is CASSPDLAGEYEQYF. CDR3 in DNA: TGTGCCAGCAGCCCGGATCTAGCGGGAGAATACGAGCAGTACTTC.

This clone showed up just once. The rearrangement joins TRBV16 to TRBJ2-3, with a weak D call TRBD2 (5 bases). The germline gives CDR1 KGHSY, CDR2 FQNENV. This CDR3 has 15 amino acids. V lost 4 bases and J 2 bases, leaving 13 bases between the germline ends. CDR3 sequence: CASSRQQLATDTQYF. CDR3 in DNA: TGTGCCAGCAGCCGGCAACAGCTAGCCACAGATACGCAGTATTTT. Full variable domain (outside the CDR3, taken from reference TRBV16 and TRBJ2-3): GEEVAQTPKHLVRGEGQKAKLYCAPIKGHSYVFWYQQVLKNEFKFLISFQNENVFDETGMPKERFSAKCLPNSPCSLEIQATKLEDSAVYFCASSRQQLATDTQYFGPGTRLTVL.

This chain uses TRBV3-1 (or the pseudogene TRBV3-2) with TRBJ2-5, with 9 bases aligning to TRBD2. Trimming removed 4 bases from V and 5 bases from J; junction bases left unmatched: 11. The CDR3 is made up of 16 amino acids. Germline V gene sequence: CDR1 LGHDT, CDR2 YNNKEL (reference sequence). CDR3 sequence reads: CASSLAAPGLAETQYF. The CDR3 DNA follows: TGTGCCAGCAGCCTCGCGGCACCGGGACTAGCTGAGACCCAGTACTTC.

The rearrangement joins TRBV5-1 to TRBJ2-7; TRBD2 is a possible D gene (7 bases). The V gene's germline CDR1 is SGHRS and CDR2 YFSETQ. CDR3 length equals 14 residues. Trimming took off 4 bases at V and 7 bases at J, with 18 bases between the two ends. In DNA, the CDR3 is TGCGCCAGCAGCCTAGACAGGAACGGGAGGGAGCAGTACTTC. Translated: CASSLDRNGREQYF. Looking up the rest from reference TRBV5-1 and TRBJ2-7 gives the full variable domain: KAGVTQTPRYLIKTRGQQVTLSCSPISGHRSVSWYQQTPGQGLQFLFEYFSETQRNKGNFPGRFSGRQFSNSRSEMNVSTLELGDSALYLCASSLDRNGREQYFGPGTRLTVT.

This clone was seen just once. One end of the junction is discordant with germline, which a read error may explain. The V call is TRBV6-4, the J call TRBJ1-2, with D possibly TRBD1 on 5 matching bases. Looked up from germline, CDR1 is MRHNA and CDR2 is SNTAGT. The CDR3 totals 14 residues. Written as DNA, the CDR3 is TGTGCCAGCAATGACGGGTCTAGCAGGGATATCTACACCTTC. This sequence encodes CASNDGSSRDIYTF.

V usage is TRBV7-2 and J usage is TRBJ2-1, with D perhaps TRBD1 or TRBD2 (5 bases each). Between the trimmed V and J ends, which lost 2 bases and 5 bases, there was a span of 13 bases. The length of the CDR3 is 15 residues. Germline CDR1 and CDR2: SGHTA and FQGNSA. The chain's CDR3 is CASSLIPGRDNEQFF. CDR3 bases: TGTGCCAGCAGCTTAATTCCAGGGAGAGACAATGAGCAGTTCTTC. Complete variable domain (other parts from reference TRBV7-2 and TRBJ2-1): GAGVSQSPSNKVTEKGKDVELRCDPISGHTALYWYRQSLGQGLEFLIYFQGNSAPDKSGLPSDRFSAERTGGSVSTLTIQRTQQEDSAVYLCASSLIPGRDNEQFFGPGTRLTVL.

The chain carries TRBV9 and TRBJ2-7; D is ambiguous. The CDR3 loop spans 14 amino acids. Germline V lookup: CDR1 SGDLS, CDR2 YYNGEE. V was shortened by 1 base and J by 3 bases, with 11 bases between the two germline ends. CDR3 bases: TGTGCCAGCAGCGTAAATCGTAACAGCTACGAGCAGTACTTC. Residues: CASSVNRNSYEQYF.

The chain carries TRBV2 and TRBJ1-5; TRBD1 aligns across 9 bases. Germline V gene data show CDR1 as SNHLY and CDR2 as FYNNEI. V lost 5 bases, J lost 6 bases, and 8 bases stayed unmatched. This CDR3 contains 15 residues. The CDR3 nucleotides are TGTGCCAGCAGTTTGGACAGGGGCGGAGGTCAGCCCCAGCATTTT. Its translation is CASSLDRGGGQPQHF.

The gene calls are TRBV19 and TRBJ2-1; 8 bases are shared with TRBD2. The germline V gene encodes CDR1 LNHDA and CDR2 SQIVND (reference sequence). The CDR3 has 11 residues. The DNA for the CDR3 is TGTGCGACCCGGGGGGGCAATGAGCAGTTCTTC. It yields the protein CATRGGNEQFF.

This chain joins TRBV6-2 or TRBV6-3 and TRBJ1-4, with no clear D. Trimming removed 4 bases at V and 4 bases at J, with 10 bases between. CDR1 and CDR2 (germline): MNHEY, SVGEGT. The length of the CDR3 is 14 residues. In nucleotides, the CDR3 is TGTGCCAGCAGTTTGGGCAGCAATAATGAAAAACTGTTTTTT. Translation gives CASSLGSNNEKLFF.

The chain joins TRBV4-2 to TRBJ2-3; D is undetermined. Germline V gene sequence: CDR1 LGHNA, CDR2 YNFKEQ. This CDR3 contains 14 residues. The V end was cut by 0 bases, the J end by 1 base, with 5 bases between. CDR3 nucleotide sequence: TGTGCCAGCAGCCAAGACCTGGGCACAGATACGCAGTATTTT. This sequence encodes CASSQDLGTDTQYF.

The chain has TRBV6-6 and TRBJ2-1, with 8 bases identical to TRBD2. Germline values: CDR1 MNHNY, CDR2 SVGAGI (reference sequence). After removal of 2 bases from V and 4 bases from J, the junction contained 4 bases not matched to a gene. The CDR3 covers 15 residues. CDR3 sequence (DNA): TGTGCCAGCAGTTACCGGGGGGGGCTATACAATGAGCAGTTCTTC. Its protein product is CASSYRGGLYNEQFF.

The genes are TRBV18 and TRBJ1-1; 10 bases fit TRBD1. The V gene's germline CDR1 is KGHSH and CDR2 LQKENI. This CDR3 is 17 amino acids long. V gave up 3 bases and J gave up 0 bases; unmatched junction bases: 7. This CDR3 reads CASSPTGQGPMNTEAFF. CDR3 coding DNA: TGTGCCAGCTCACCTACGGGACAGGGGCCCATGAACACTGAAGCTTTCTTT.

The gene calls are TRBV2 and TRBJ2-7, with D perhaps matching TRBD1 (6 bases). Deletions cut 6 bases from V and 6 bases from J, with 6 bases between. The CDR3 has 10 residues. Per the germline V gene, CDR1 is SNHLY and CDR2 is FYNNEI. DNA for the CDR3: TGTGCCAGCAGCAGGGGCGAGCAGTACTTC. Translated, it gives CASSRGEQYF.

The CDR3 DNA reads TGTGCCAGTAGACAGGGCCGGTGGGAGCAGTACTTC. It codes for CASRQGRWEQYF. The chain recombines TRBV19 with TRBJ2-7; a weak D match, TRBD1 (6 bases). Per germline, CDR1 LNHDA and CDR2 SQIVND (reference sequence). This CDR3 is built from 12 residues. V was cut by 6 bases and J by 7 bases, with 13 bases left in between.

The V gene is TRBV7-2, the J gene TRBJ2-7; 10 bases fit TRBD2. V was pared by 4 bases and J by 3 bases, with 6 bases of the junction left unmatched. This CDR3 comprises 15 residues. Looked up from germline, CDR1 is SGHTA and CDR2 is FQGNSA. The CDR3 spells CASSWDTSGIYEQYF. In DNA form, the CDR3 reads TGTGCCAGCAGCTGGGACACTAGCGGGATCTACGAGCAGTACTTC.

The chain recombines TRBV12-3 or TRBV12-4 with TRBJ2-4, with D possibly TRBD1 on 6 matching bases. CDR3 length: 13 residues. Trimming cost V 6 bases and J 6 bases, with 12 bases left between them. Here the CDR3 reads CASRVDSSNIQYF. The CDR3, as DNA: TGTGCCAGCAGGGTGGACAGTTCAAACATTCAGTACTTC.